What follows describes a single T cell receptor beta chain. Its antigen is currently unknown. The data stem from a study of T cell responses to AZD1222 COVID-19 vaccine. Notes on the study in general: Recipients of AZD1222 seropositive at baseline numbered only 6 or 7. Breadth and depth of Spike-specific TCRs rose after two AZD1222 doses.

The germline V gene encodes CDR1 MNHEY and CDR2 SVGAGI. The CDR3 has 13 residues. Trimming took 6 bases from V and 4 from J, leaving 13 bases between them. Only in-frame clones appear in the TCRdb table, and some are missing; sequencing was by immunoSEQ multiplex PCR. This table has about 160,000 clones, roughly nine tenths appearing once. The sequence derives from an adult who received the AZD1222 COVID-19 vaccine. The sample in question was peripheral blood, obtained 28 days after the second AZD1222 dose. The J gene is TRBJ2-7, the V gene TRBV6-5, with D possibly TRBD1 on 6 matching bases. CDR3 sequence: CASRETGLYEQYF. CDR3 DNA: TGTGCCAGCAGAGAGACAGGATTATACGAGCAGTACTTC.